A selection of T cell receptor beta chains follows, all from one sample in a study of T cell responses to AZD1222 COVID-19 vaccine. Sequencing was performed with immunoSEQ multiplex PCR; in TCRdb, only in-frame clones are kept and a portion is missing. The sample records about 59,000 clones, nearly 90% being singletons. Source: peripheral blood, taken 28 days after the second AZD1222 dose. The receptors stem from an adult who received the AZD1222 COVID-19 vaccine. Each CDR3 is given with its conserved first and last residue. Fields, in order: V gene, clone size, D gene, J gene, CDR3 DNA, CDR3 protein. The D gene is left open where the match is weak. Part of the rows lack a size; the others show once, few, many or a class for expanded clones.

TRBV6-4	NA	NA	TRBJ2-1	TGTGCCAGCAGTGACGGGGCTAGCCACAATGAGCAGTTCTTC	CASSDGASHNEQFF
TRBV9	NA	NA	TRBJ2-3	TGTGCCAGCAGCCTGGGTCCACCGGCAGATACGCAGTATTTT	CASSLGPPADTQYF
TRBV19	few	NA	TRBJ1-5	TGTGCCAGTAGCCTACAGGGTCCTCGAGACAATCAGCCCCAGCATTTT	CASSLQGPRDNQPQHF
TRBV19	few	TRBD1	TRBJ1-5	TGTGCCAGTAGTATAATCGGACAGGGGAGACCAGGCAATCAGCCCCAGCATTTT	CASSIIGQGRPGNQPQHF
TRBV9	NA	TRBD1	TRBJ2-5	TGTGCCAGCAGCGTAGTAACAGGGGCAAGGGAGACCCAGTACTTC	CASSVVTGARETQYF
TRBV4-2	NA	NA	TRBJ2-6	TGTGCCAGCAGCCGGGAAGCTATCTCTGGGGCCAACGTCCTGACTTTC	CASSREAISGANVLTF
TRBV19	NA	NA	TRBJ2-2	TGTGCCAGTAGTACCGGGGGGAACACCGGGGAGCTGTTTTTT	CASSTGGNTGELFF
TRBV6-5	NA	NA	TRBJ1-1	TGTGCCAGCAGTTACGGCAGGGGCGGAACTGAAGCTTTCTTT	CASSYGRGGTEAFF
TRBV27	NA	NA	TRBJ2-7	TGTGCCAGCACCGGAAGCGGAGGGTACGAGCAGTACTTC	CASTGSGGYEQYF
TRBV6-2/TRBV6-3	NA	TRBD2	TRBJ2-1	TGTGCCAGCAGTTACTCCTCTAGCGGCTACAATGAGCAGTTCTTC	CASSYSSSGYNEQFF
TRBV19	NA	NA	TRBJ2-3	TGTGCCAGTAGCCCCCCGGACATTCATACGCAGTATTTT	CASSPPDIHTQYF
TRBV9	NA	TRBD2	TRBJ2-7	TGTGCCAGCAGCGTCAGTAGCGGGGGCCCGAACGAGCAGTACTTC	CASSVSSGGPNEQYF
TRBV14	NA	TRBD2	TRBJ2-5	TGTGCCAGCAGCCTACTAGCGCGAGAAGAGACCCAGTACTTC	CASSLLAREETQYF
TRBV4-1	NA	NA	TRBJ1-2	TGCCCCAGCAGCCACGACGGGGGAGGGGGGCAGAGGGGCTATGGCTACACCTTC	CPSSHDGGGGQRGYGYTF
TRBV4-1	NA	NA	TRBJ2-5	TGCGCCAGCAGCCAACCAGACCTAGAGACCCAGTACTTC	CASSQPDLETQYF
TRBV24-1	NA	NA	TRBJ2-5	TGTGCCATCCAGGACGGTACCGCCGCCGGGGGCCAGTACTTC	CAIQDGTAAGGQYF
TRBV7-2	NA	TRBD1	TRBJ2-7	TGTGCCAGCAGCCCAAACAGGGGATGGGACGAGCAGTACTTC	CASSPNRGWDEQYF
TRBV5-1	NA	NA	TRBJ2-7	TGCGCCAGCAGCTTGGTGGGGAGCTCCTACGAGCAGTACTTC	CASSLVGSSYEQYF
TRBV9	NA	NA	TRBJ1-3	TGTGCCAGCAGCGGATCAGGACAAGTGGCCGGAAACACCATATATTTT	CASSGSGQVAGNTIYF
TRBV12-5	NA	NA	TRBJ2-3	TGTGCTAGTGGTTTGGCTCCCGGGCGACATACCTTT	CASGLAPGRHTF
TRBV14	NA	NA	TRBJ1-1	TGTGCCAGCAGCCAGTCATCGGGGGCCCCTGAAGCTTTCTTT	CASSQSSGAPEAFF
TRBV27	NA	NA	TRBJ1-1	TGTGCCAGCAGTTTAAGGCAGGGGAACACTGAAGCTTTCTTT	CASSLRQGNTEAFF
TRBV27	NA	NA	TRBJ1-2	TGTGCCAGCGGATGGGTACGGACGGCTAACTATGGCTACACCTTC	CASGWVRTANYGYTF
TRBV7-2	NA	NA	TRBJ1-4	TGTGCCAGCAGCACGCACAGGGAAGCTAATGAAAAACTGTTTTTT	CASSTHREANEKLFF
TRBV6-4	medium-sized	NA	TRBJ2-2	TGTGCCAGCGGGGAGATCGAGGGGGCCGGGGAGCTGTTTTTT	CASGEIEGAGELFF
TRBV5-1	NA	NA	TRBJ2-1	TGCGCCAGCAGGAGCCAGCGGGTTCCCTACAATGAGCAGTTCTTC	CASRSQRVPYNEQFF
TRBV12-2	NA	NA	TRBJ2-1	TGTGCAAGTCGCCCCCGAGAGCGGGTGAGCCGAGGGAGTGAGCAGTTCTTC	CASRPRERVSRGSEQFF
TRBV6-5	NA	NA	TRBJ1-1	TGTGCCAGCACTTACAGGGAAGGGGGTGAAGCTTTCTTT	CASTYREGGEAFF
TRBV27	NA	TRBD1	TRBJ1-5	TGTGCCAGCACCAGGGGGGCCAATCAGCCCCAGCATTTT	CASTRGANQPQHF
TRBV5-1	NA	NA	TRBJ2-2	TGCGCCAGCCACCGTGGCCAGAACACCGGGGAGCTGTTTTTT	CASHRGQNTGELFF
TRBV3-1/TRBV3-2	NA	NA	TRBJ2-7	TGTGCCAGCAGCCTCGGAGGGGACCGGGCCTACGAGCAGTACTTC	CASSLGGDRAYEQYF
TRBV5-4	NA	NA	TRBJ2-1	TGTGCCAGCAGCTTGTGGGGGGCCCCCTACAATGAGCAGTTCTTC	CASSLWGAPYNEQFF
TRBV9	once	TRBD2	TRBJ2-1	TGTGCCAGCAGCGGCGGTGGGGTGGGACTAGGTAATGAGCAGTTCTTC	CASSGGGVGLGNEQFF
TRBV19	once	NA	TRBJ2-7	TGTGCCAGTAGCCGGGGATTTTCGAACTCCTACGAGCAGTACTTC	CASSRGFSNSYEQYF
TRBV9	NA	TRBD2	TRBJ2-1	TGTGCCAGCAGCGTAGGAGCTAGCGGGGGCTCATACAATGAGCAGTTCTTC	CASSVGASGGSYNEQFF
TRBV11-3	NA	NA	TRBJ2-1	TGTGCCAGCAGCTTAGATCAAGTGGGGGCCTACAATGAGCAGTTCTTC	CASSLDQVGAYNEQFF
TRBV3-1/TRBV3-2	NA	TRBD2	TRBJ2-5	TGTGCCAGCAGCGCGGGGACTAGAGAGACCCAGTACTTC	CASSAGTRETQYF
TRBV19	NA	NA	TRBJ2-5	TGTGCCAGTAAGACAGCGAAGTACTTC	CASKTAKYF
TRBV12-5	NA	NA	TRBJ1-5	TGTGCTAGTGGGTCGGGGACTCAGCCCCAGCATTTT	CASGSGTQPQHF
TRBV5-4	NA	TRBD1	TRBJ1-2	TGTGCCAGCAGCTCTAATGGACAGGCTCCCTATGGCTACACCTTC	CASSSNGQAPYGYTF
TRBV3-1/TRBV3-2	NA	NA	TRBJ1-4	TGTGCCAGCAGCCCAGGGCTCAGGGCGTCGGGGGAAAAACTGTTTTTT	CASSPGLRASGEKLFF
TRBV19	NA	TRBD1	TRBJ1-2	TGTGCCAGTAGTAGCCGACAGGGGGCGCGTGGTGGCTACACCTTC	CASSSRQGARGGYTF
TRBV9	NA	TRBD2	TRBJ2-3	TGTGCCAGCAGCGTATTTGATAGCGGGGGGGCAGGGACAGATACGCAGTATTTT	CASSVFDSGGAGTDTQYF
TRBV7-2	NA	NA	TRBJ1-1	TGTGCCAGCAGCTTAGCCGGAAAACCGAACACTGAAGCTTTCTTT	CASSLAGKPNTEAFF